The next 8 T cell receptor beta chains were all read from a single sample in a study of Ad26.COV2.S vaccination and SARS-CoV-2 variants. Sequenced by immunoSEQ multiplex PCR; TCRdb stores in-frame clones only, minus some. The sample consists of approximately 420,000 clones, roughly 90% of them appearing once. Regarding treatment: roughly 20 received Ad26.COV2.S at low or high dose, single or two shots; several received placebo; per-sample allocation not given. Sampling happened 63 days after the first vaccine or placebo injection. The source was peripheral blood, collected in a trial of Ad26.COV2.S vaccine versus placebo. These receptors came from a person between 18 and 59 years old who received the Ad26.COV2.S COVID-19 vaccine or a placebo.

The V gene is TRBV4-3, the J gene TRBJ1-6; D is undetermined. This CDR3 is built from 14 residues. Germline values: CDR1 LGHNA, CDR2 YSLEER. Trimming pared 0 bases from V and 11 bases from J, leaving 11 bases between. CDR3 in DNA: TGCGCCAGCAGCCAAGACAGGTCTTGGACACCCCTCCACTTT. Protein: CASSQDRSWTPLHF.

This sequence joins TRBV12-3 or TRBV12-4 and TRBJ2-1, with D perhaps TRBD1 or TRBD2 (5 bases each). The CDR3 has 13 residues. V was shortened by 6 bases and J by 5 bases, with 11 bases between the two germline ends. The CDR3 nucleotides are TGTGCCAGCAGCCGGGACGGCCACAATGAGCAGTTCTTC. Protein: CASSRDGHNEQFF.

V is TRBV6-2 or TRBV6-3 and J is TRBJ1-2; 11 bases fit TRBD1. V was pared by 2 bases and J by 1 base, with 9 bases of the junction left unmatched. The germline CDR1 and CDR2 sequences are MNHEY and SVGEGT. The CDR3 sequence is 18 residues long. This chain's CDR3 is CASSYVAGQGGLNYGYTF. CDR3 bases: TGTGCCAGCAGTTACGTCGCGGGACAGGGGGGACTTAACTATGGCTACACCTTC.

The gene calls are TRBV7-9 and TRBJ2-7; a possible D gene is TRBD2 (6 bases). Germline V gene data show CDR1 as SEHNR and CDR2 as FQNEAQ (reference sequence). With 5 bases removed from V and 0 bases from J, the gap between germline ends came to 20 bases. CDR3 length: 17 amino acids. CDR3 sequence: CASSGSGRGRFSYEQYF. The CDR3 region has the DNA TGTGCCAGCAGCGGATCCGGGCGGGGCCGCTTCTCCTACGAGCAGTACTTC.

The rearrangement joins TRBV14 to TRBJ2-1; the D is unclear. This CDR3 has 14 amino acids. The V end lost 6 bases, the J end lost 0 bases, and 9 bases lay between the germline ends. From germline, CDR1 is SGHDN and CDR2 FVKESK. The CDR3 loop is CASSRTYSYNEQFF. For the CDR3, the DNA is TGTGCCAGCAGTCGGACGTACTCCTACAATGAGCAGTTCTTC.

The CDR3 DNA reads as TGTGCCAGCAGTGAACAGAGCTCTGGAAACACCATATATTTT. It codes for CASSEQSSGNTIYF. The J gene is TRBJ1-3, the V gene TRBV6-1; no reliable D call. The ends were cut back, 2 bases at V and 0 bases at J, with 5 bases in the middle. The CDR3 contains 14 residues. From germline, CDR1 is MNHNS and CDR2 SASEGT.

The chain carries TRBV11-2 and TRBJ1-1; D uncertain. There are 15 residues in the CDR3. Trimming took off 7 bases at V and 3 bases at J, with 18 bases between the two ends. The germline CDR1 and CDR2 sequences are SGHAT and FQNNGV. CDR3 sequence (DNA): TGTGCCAGCACCCTCCGTACCGGACGTCACACTGAAGCTTTCTTT. Its protein product is CASTLRTGRHTEAFF. Together with reference TRBV11-2 and TRBJ1-1, the CDR3 gives the full variable domain: EAGVAQSPRYKIIEKRQSVAFWCNPISGHATLYWYQQILGQGPKLLIQFQNNGVVDDSQLPKDRFSAERLKGVDSTLKIQPAKLEDSAVYLCASTLRTGRHTEAFFGQGTRLTVV.

The CDR3 sequence is CASSRGPGAGNEQFF. CDR3 nucleotide sequence: TGTGCCAGTAGTAGGGGCCCAGGGGCTGGCAATGAGCAGTTCTTC. The chain carries TRBV19 and TRBJ2-1; TRBD1 might be the D (6 bases). Trimming left V 4 bases short and J 6 bases short, with 16 bases between. The CDR3 is made up of 15 amino acids. Germline assignment: CDR1 LNHDA and CDR2 SQIVND (reference sequence).